Following are 21 T cell receptor beta chains from one sample sequenced in a study of blood T cell repertoires in COVID-19. Libraries were prepared by immunoSEQ multiplex PCR; TCRdb keeps only in-frame clonotypes and omits some of them. The sample has about 210,000 clones, about 82% seen once. Sequencing was performed on peripheral blood. Receptors were obtained from a woman aged 65 to 85 with COVID-19, enrolled during active disease.

V is TRBV7-3 and J is TRBJ2-7; maybe TRBD2 (5 bases). Trimming pared 5 bases from V and 5 bases from J, leaving 16 bases between. Per the germline V gene, CDR1 is SGHTA and CDR2 is FQGTGA. The CDR3 contains 14 residues. The CDR3 DNA reads as TGTGCCAGCAGCGGACCGGTGAGGAGGAACGAGCAGTACTTC. It codes for CASSGPVRRNEQYF.

This CDR3 is CASSTELSGELFF. Here the CDR3 DNA reads TGTGCCAGCAGTACGGAGCTGAGCGGGGAGCTGTTTTTT. This chain joins TRBV6-4 and TRBJ2-2; D gene ambiguous. V was trimmed by 5 bases and J by 7 bases, leaving 11 bases between them. Germline lookup yields CDR1 MRHNA and CDR2 SNTAGT. There are 13 residues in the CDR3.

This CDR3 is CASTLYSPGARELFF. DNA for the CDR3: TGTGCCAGCACCCTTTATTCCCCGGGAGCCCGGGAGCTGTTTTTT. The chain is built from TRBV7-2 and TRBJ2-2; a possible D gene is TRBD2 (6 bases). Trimming removed 7 bases at V and 9 bases at J, with 21 bases between. The CDR3 is 15 amino acids. Germline V lookup: CDR1 SGHTA, CDR2 FQGNSA.

This clone has just a few counts. CDR3 DNA: TGTGCCAGCAGCTTGGAGCACCAGAACACTGAAGCTTTCTTT. This sequence encodes CASSLEHQNTEAFF. This chain joins TRBV5-4 and TRBJ1-1; D gene ambiguous. CDR1 is SGHNT, CDR2 YYREEE, per germline (reference sequence). The CDR3 totals 14 residues. Trimming cost V 0 bases and J 1 base, with 7 bases left between them.

V is TRBV4-3 and J is TRBJ2-7; the D gene is possibly TRBD2 (5 bases). V shed 5 bases and J shed 3 bases, with 14 bases lying between them. Germline V gene sequence: CDR1 LGHNA, CDR2 YSLEER. The CDR3 spans 14 residues. The CDR3 DNA sequence: TGCGCCAGCAGCTTCGAGAGGGTGGGCTACGAGCAGTACTTC. It is translated as CASSFERVGYEQYF.

V gene TRBV7-9 combines with J gene TRBJ1-6; 7 nucleotides line up with TRBD1. The germline V gene has CDR1 SEHNR and CDR2 FQNEAQ (reference sequence). With V trimmed by 6 bases and J by 5 bases, 4 bases remained unmatched. This CDR3 has 14 residues. CDR3 protein: CASRMGQNNSPLHF. The CDR3 DNA reads TGTGCCAGCAGGATGGGACAGAATAATTCACCCCTCCACTTT.

V gene TRBV18 combines with J gene TRBJ1-1, with D unresolved. CDR1 and CDR2 (germline): KGHSH, LQKENI. V lost 1 base to trimming and J lost 4 bases, with 19 bases between them. This CDR3 spans 17 amino acids. As DNA, the CDR3 is TGTGCCAGCTCACCACAACAAAGACCCATGAGGGTCACTGAAGCTTTCTTT. Translated: CASSPQQRPMRVTEAFF.

The chain has TRBV21-1 and TRBJ2-7; the table's D call of TRBD1 was not tested on the DNA. TRBV21-1 is annotated as a pseudogene. The CDR3 runs 10 residues. CDR3 DNA: TGTGCCAGCAGCCCCAACGAGCAGTACTTC. This sequence encodes CASSPNEQYF.

CDR3 in DNA: TGTGCCAGCAGCCAGAGGAGGGTAGCGGGAGTCCATGAGCAGTTCTTC. Amino acids: CASSQRRVAGVHEQFF. V gene TRBV4-2 combines with J gene TRBJ2-1; 9 positions agree with TRBD2. The germline V gene encodes CDR1 LGHNA and CDR2 YNFKEQ. The length of the CDR3 is 16 residues. With V trimmed by 3 bases and J by 8 bases, 11 bases remained unmatched.

V is TRBV9 and J is TRBJ1-2; TRBD1 matches 8 bases. Germline V gene sequence: CDR1 SGDLS, CDR2 YYNGEE. V was clipped by 3 bases and J by 5 bases; unmatched bases: 6. The CDR3 is 14 residues long. CDR3 amino acids: CASSAQGAPYGYTF. The CDR3 nucleotides read TGTGCCAGCAGCGCCCAGGGGGCTCCTTATGGCTACACCTTC. The full variable domain, its missing parts supplied by reference TRBV9 and TRBJ1-2, is DSGVTQTPKHLITATGQRVTLRCSPRSGDLSVYWYQQSLDQGLQFLIQYYNGEERAKGNILERFSAQQFPDLHSELNLSSLELGDSALYFCASSAQGAPYGYTFGSGTRLTVV.

V is TRBV3-1 (or the pseudogene TRBV3-2) and J is TRBJ2-4, with D perhaps TRBD1 (5 bases). Germline V gives CDR1 LGHDT, CDR2 YNNKEL (reference sequence). This CDR3 has 17 amino acids. The V end was cut by 0 bases, the J end by 0 bases, with 12 bases between. CDR3 sequence reads: CASSQEGRASAKNIQYF. DNA of the CDR3: TGTGCCAGCAGCCAAGAGGGCAGGGCTTCAGCCAAAAACATTCAGTACTTC.

This chain joins TRBV29-1 and TRBJ2-2; 7 bases fit TRBD1. The trim removed 3 bases at V and 8 bases at J, leaving 9 bases unmatched. This CDR3 comprises 14 residues. Germline CDR1 reads SQVTM; CDR2 reads ANQGSEA. CDR3 coding DNA: TGCAGCGTTGATACAGGGGATTTGGTAGGGGAGCTGTTTTTT. As protein: CSVDTGDLVGELFF.

The chain is built from TRBV15 and TRBJ1-2; D call uncertain. V was trimmed by 0 bases and J by 0 bases, leaving 11 bases between them. The CDR3 is 16 residues long. Germline V gene lookup returns CDR1 LNHNV and CDR2 YYDKDF (reference sequence). CDR3 residues: CATSRDNGITNYGYTF. The CDR3 nucleotides are TGTGCCACCAGCAGAGATAACGGGATTACTAACTATGGCTACACCTTC.

The CDR3 nucleotides read TGTGCCTGGAGTGTACTCTTTAACGAGCAGTACTTC. It translates to CAWSVLFNEQYF. This rearrangement joins TRBV30 to TRBJ2-7; D not resolved. V was shortened by 0 bases and J by 5 bases, with 8 bases between the two germline ends. Germline V gives CDR1 GTSNPN, CDR2 SVGIG (reference sequence). The CDR3 contains 12 residues.

The chain uses TRBV28 and TRBJ1-1, with 7 bases that match TRBD1. CDR1 and CDR2 from the germline V gene are MDHEN and SYDVKM. CDR3 length equals 14 residues. V lost 6 bases, J lost 3 bases, and 7 bases stayed unmatched. The CDR3 loop is CASSLRTGDTEAFF. The CDR3 DNA is TGTGCCAGCAGCCTTAGAACAGGGGACACTGAAGCTTTCTTT.

J is TRBJ2-1 and V is TRBV6-5; 9 bases agree with TRBD1. This CDR3 spans 16 amino acids. Trimming cost V 2 bases and J 6 bases; bases outside gene matches: 8. Per germline, CDR1 MNHEY and CDR2 SVGAGI. This chain's CDR3 is CASSYHGTGKGNEQFF. The CDR3 DNA is TGTGCCAGCAGTTACCACGGGACAGGGAAGGGCAATGAGCAGTTCTTC.

For the CDR3, the DNA is TGCAGCGTCCGGGACAGGGGTATTTACGAGCAGTACTTC. It encodes CSVRDRGIYEQYF. The gene calls are TRBV29-1 and TRBJ2-7; TRBD1 aligns across 10 bases. The germline CDR1 and CDR2 sequences are SQVTM and ANQGSEA. This CDR3 region has 13 residues. Germline trimming cut 6 bases from V and 4 bases from J; bases unmatched to any gene: 6.

The rearrangement links TRBV27 to TRBJ2-1; TRBD1 aligns across 8 bases. This CDR3 contains 17 residues. CDR1 and CDR2 from the germline V gene are MNHEY and SMNVEV (reference sequence). The V gene end was trimmed by 5 bases and the J gene end by 8 bases; junction bases not matched to a gene: 17. The CDR3 region is CASSGGQGAFQDYEQFF. The CDR3 bases are TGTGCCAGCAGTGGGGGGCAGGGGGCTTTCCAGGATTATGAGCAGTTCTTC.

This sequence joins TRBV7-9 and TRBJ2-1, with 7 bases lining up with TRBD1. The V and J ends lost 7 bases and 3 bases, in that order; junction bases with no gene match: 3. CDR1 SEHNR and CDR2 FQNEAQ come from the germline V gene (reference sequence). This CDR3 spans 13 amino acids. The CDR3 sequence is CASTRDSYNEQFF. As DNA, the CDR3 is TGTGCCAGCACCCGGGACAGCTACAATGAGCAGTTCTTC.

This clone was counted at least ten times. The chain recombines TRBV18 with TRBJ1-5, with 8 bases matching TRBD1. The V segment lost 3 bases and the J segment 4 bases; nucleotides outside the gene matches: 11. CDR3 length equals 17 residues. Germline V gene lookup returns CDR1 KGHSH and CDR2 LQKENI. The CDR3 reads CASSPYQGTGGNQPQHF. CDR3 sequence (DNA): TGTGCCAGCTCACCTTACCAAGGGACAGGCGGGAATCAGCCCCAGCATTTT.

This clone was detected once. The chain links TRBV30 to TRBJ1-2; unclear D gene. CDR1 and CDR2 from the germline V gene are GTSNPN and SVGIG (reference sequence). V shed 5 bases and J shed 5 bases, with 21 bases lying between them. CDR3 size: 15 residues. The DNA of the CDR3 is TGTGCCTGGGTCCCACAACCCGAGGTCCTGTATGGCTACACCTTC. Translation: CAWVPQPEVLYGYTF.